These T cell receptor beta chains were read from a single sample in a study of response to subunit inactivated influenza vaccine. TCRdb independently ran MiXCR on the RT-PCR reads; one entry per CDR3 protein. The data contain around 200,000 distinct CDR3 sequences, about an eighth of them singletons. The sample also formed part of further work on T cells expressing NK-cell markers.

Sequencing used CD8+ T cells sorted from PBMCs, obtained less than 13 days after vaccination. The receptors stem from a man aged 45 to 65 who received an inactivated influenza vaccine. The CDR3 runs from the conserved cysteine through the conserved F or W.

v_call: TRBV4-3; cdr3_aa: CASSQFLLRDKSTDTQYF
v_call: TRBV6-5; cdr3_aa: CASRSLSYEQYF
v_call: TRBV4-3; cdr3_aa: CASSRLTGGSTGELFF
v_call: TRBV28; cdr3_aa: CASSLSPDRPNQPQHF
v_call: TRBV5-6; cdr3_aa: CASSFSSGADYEQYF
v_call: TRBV11-2; cdr3_aa: CASSLLGSGSSYEQYF
v_call: TRBV20-1; cdr3_aa: CSARGISGSLDEQFF
v_call: TRBV13; cdr3_aa: CASSSGTGGGPQHF
v_call: TRBV29-1; cdr3_aa: CSVQGGDVRSSYNEQFF
v_call: TRBV25-1; cdr3_aa: CASSELTSGVPFNEQFF
v_call: TRBV5-6; cdr3_aa: CASSYGVNNEQFF
v_call: TRBV2; cdr3_aa: CASRGTIYEQYF
v_call: TRBV6-4; cdr3_aa: CASSDTGGTYNEQFF
v_call: TRBV9; cdr3_aa: CASSAGGREYNEQFF
v_call: TRBV20-1; cdr3_aa: CSARALKTGDTYEQYF
v_call: TRBV20-1; cdr3_aa: CSARTAEGGNEQFF
v_call: TRBV10-3; cdr3_aa: CAISESANVNTEAFF
v_call: TRBV28; cdr3_aa: CASRLAGTWNTGELFF
v_call: TRBV6-2/TRBV6-3; cdr3_aa: CASSYSTSGGAFYNEQFF
v_call: TRBV7-8; cdr3_aa: CASSLEVVNEQYF
v_call: TRBV4-2; cdr3_aa: CASSQDYSVSYEQYF
v_call: TRBV3-1; cdr3_aa: CASSLRTPGTGELFF
v_call: TRBV7-3; cdr3_aa: CASSLNPWDRTNTGELFF
v_call: TRBV3-1; cdr3_aa: CASSQEDVAGAGDEQYF
v_call: TRBV29-1; cdr3_aa: CSVCEGFRTEACF
v_call: TRBV20-1; cdr3_aa: CSARDVGLADNEQFF
v_call: TRBV27; cdr3_aa: CASSRKTGTGYYNEQFF
v_call: TRBV11-1; cdr3_aa: CASRPSARKQGTGANVLTF